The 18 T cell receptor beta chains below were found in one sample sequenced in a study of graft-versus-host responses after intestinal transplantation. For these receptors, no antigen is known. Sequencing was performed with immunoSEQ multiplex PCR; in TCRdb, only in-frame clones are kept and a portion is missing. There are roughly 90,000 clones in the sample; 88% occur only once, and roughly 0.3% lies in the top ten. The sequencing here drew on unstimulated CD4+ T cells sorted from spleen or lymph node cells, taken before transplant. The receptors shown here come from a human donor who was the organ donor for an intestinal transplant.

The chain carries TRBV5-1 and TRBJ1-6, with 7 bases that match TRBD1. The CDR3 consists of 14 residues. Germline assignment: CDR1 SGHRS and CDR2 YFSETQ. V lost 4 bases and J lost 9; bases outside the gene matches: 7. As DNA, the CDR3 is TGCGCCAGCAGCCAAGGGACAGTCCGTTCACCCCTCCACTTT. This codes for CASSQGTVRSPLHF.

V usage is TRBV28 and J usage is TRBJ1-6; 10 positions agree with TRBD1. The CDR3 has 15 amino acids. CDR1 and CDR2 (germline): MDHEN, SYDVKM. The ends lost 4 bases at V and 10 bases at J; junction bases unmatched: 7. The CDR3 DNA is TGTGCCAGCAGTTCCCGGACAGGGGGAAGATCACCCCTCCACTTT. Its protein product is CASSSRTGGRSPLHF.

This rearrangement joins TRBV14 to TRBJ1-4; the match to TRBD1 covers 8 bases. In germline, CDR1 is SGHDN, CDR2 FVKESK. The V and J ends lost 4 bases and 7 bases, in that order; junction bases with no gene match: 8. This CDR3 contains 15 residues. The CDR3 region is CASSLPGTGIEKLFF. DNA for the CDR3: TGTGCCAGCAGCCTGCCCGGGACAGGCATTGAAAAACTGTTTTTT.

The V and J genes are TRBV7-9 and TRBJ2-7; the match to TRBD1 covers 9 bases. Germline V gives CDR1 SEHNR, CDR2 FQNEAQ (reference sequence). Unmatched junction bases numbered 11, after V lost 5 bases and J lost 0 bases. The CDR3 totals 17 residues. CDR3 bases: TGTGCCAGCAGCCCCCAGGTCGGGACAGGGCCCTCCTACGAGCAGTACTTC. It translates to CASSPQVGTGPSYEQYF.

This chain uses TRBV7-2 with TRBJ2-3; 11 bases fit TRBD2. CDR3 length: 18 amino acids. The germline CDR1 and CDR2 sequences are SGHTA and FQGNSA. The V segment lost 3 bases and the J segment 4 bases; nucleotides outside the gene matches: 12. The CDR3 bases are TGTGCCAGCAGCTTCGGCCCCTTTAGCGGGAGGGCCTCAGATACGCAGTATTTT. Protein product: CASSFGPFSGRASDTQYF.

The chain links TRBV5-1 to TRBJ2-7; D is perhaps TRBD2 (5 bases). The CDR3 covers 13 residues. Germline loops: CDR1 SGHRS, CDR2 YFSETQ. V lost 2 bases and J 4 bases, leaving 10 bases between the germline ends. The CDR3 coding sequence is TGCGCCAGCAGCTTCACGGGAACTTACGAGCAGTACTTC. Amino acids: CASSFTGTYEQYF.

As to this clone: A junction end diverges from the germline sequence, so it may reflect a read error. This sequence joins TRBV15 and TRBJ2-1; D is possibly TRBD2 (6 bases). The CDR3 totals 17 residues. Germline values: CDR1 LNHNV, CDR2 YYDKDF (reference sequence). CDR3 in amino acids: CATSRAGGIDWRDERFF. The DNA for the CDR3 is TGTGCCACCAGCAGGGCCGGGGGTATAGATTGGAGAGATGAGCGGTTCTTC.

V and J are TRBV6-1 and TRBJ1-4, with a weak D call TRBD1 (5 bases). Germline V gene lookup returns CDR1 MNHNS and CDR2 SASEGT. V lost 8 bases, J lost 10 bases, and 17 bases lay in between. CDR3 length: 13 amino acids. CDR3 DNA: TGTGCCAGCCGTGGGGGATCTCAGGGAAAACTGTTTTTT. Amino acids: CASRGGSQGKLFF.

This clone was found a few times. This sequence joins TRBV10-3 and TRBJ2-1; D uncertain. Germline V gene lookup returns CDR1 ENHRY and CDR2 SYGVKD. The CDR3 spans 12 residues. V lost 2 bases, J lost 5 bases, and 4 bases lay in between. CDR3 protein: CAISEGDNEQFF. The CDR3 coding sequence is TGTGCCATCAGTGAGGGAGACAATGAGCAGTTCTTC.

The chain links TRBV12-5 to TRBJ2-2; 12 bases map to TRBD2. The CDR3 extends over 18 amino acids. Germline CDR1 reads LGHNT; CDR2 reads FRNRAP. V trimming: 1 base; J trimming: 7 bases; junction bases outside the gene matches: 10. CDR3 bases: TGTGCTAGTGGTTTGGGCCTAGCGGGAGGGAGGTATAGCGGGGAGCTGTTTTTT. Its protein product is CASGLGLAGGRYSGELFF. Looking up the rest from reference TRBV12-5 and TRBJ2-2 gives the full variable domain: DARVTQTPRHKVTEMGQEVTMRCQPILGHNTVFWYRQTMMQGLELLAYFRNRAPLDDSGMPKDRFSAEMPDATLATLKIQPSEPRDSAVYFCASGLGLAGGRYSGELFFGEGSRLTVL.

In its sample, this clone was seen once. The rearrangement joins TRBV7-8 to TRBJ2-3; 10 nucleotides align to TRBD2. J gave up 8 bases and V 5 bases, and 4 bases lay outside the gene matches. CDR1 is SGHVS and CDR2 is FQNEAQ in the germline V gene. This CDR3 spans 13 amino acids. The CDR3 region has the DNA TGTGCCAGCAGCGCCCGACTAGCGGGTACGCAGTATTTT. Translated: CASSARLAGTQYF. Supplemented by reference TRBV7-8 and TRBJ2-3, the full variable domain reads GAGVSQSPRYKVAKRGQDVALRCDPISGHVSLFWYQQALGQGPEFLTYFQNEAQLDKSGLPSDRFFAERPEGSVSTLKIQRTQQEDSAVYLCASSARLAGTQYFGPGTRLTVL.

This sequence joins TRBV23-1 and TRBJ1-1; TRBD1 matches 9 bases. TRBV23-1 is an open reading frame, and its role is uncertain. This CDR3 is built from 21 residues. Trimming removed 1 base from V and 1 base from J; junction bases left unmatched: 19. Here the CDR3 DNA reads TGCGCCAGCAGTCAATGGGGACAGGGCTCCAGAGTGTCGCATGAGAACACTGAAGCTTTCTTT. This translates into CASSQWGQGSRVSHENTEAFF.

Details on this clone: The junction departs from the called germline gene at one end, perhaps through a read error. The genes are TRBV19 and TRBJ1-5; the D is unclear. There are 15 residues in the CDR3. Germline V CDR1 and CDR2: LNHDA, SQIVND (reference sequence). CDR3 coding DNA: TGTGCCAGCCATCTGAGTCCCAATAGCGATCAGCCCCAGCATTTT. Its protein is CASHLSPNSDQPQHF.

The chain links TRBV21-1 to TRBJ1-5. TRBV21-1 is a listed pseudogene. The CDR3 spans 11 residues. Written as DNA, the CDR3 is TGTGCCAGCATGCGGGCTCAGCCCCAGCATTTT. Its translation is CASMRAQPQHF.

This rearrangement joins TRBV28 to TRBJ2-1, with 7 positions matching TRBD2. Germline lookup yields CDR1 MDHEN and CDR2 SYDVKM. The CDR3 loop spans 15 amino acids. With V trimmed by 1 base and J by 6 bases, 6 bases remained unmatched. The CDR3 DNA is TGTGCCAGCAGTTTATTGCGGGAGACCGGCAATGAGCAGTTCTTC. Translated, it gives CASSLLRETGNEQFF.

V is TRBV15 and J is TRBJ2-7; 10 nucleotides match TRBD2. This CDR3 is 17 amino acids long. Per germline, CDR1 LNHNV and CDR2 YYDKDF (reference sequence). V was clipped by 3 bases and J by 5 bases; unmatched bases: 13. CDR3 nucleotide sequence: TGTGCCACCAGCAGGCATCGAGGAACTAGCGGGGCCGACGAGCAGTACTTC. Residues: CATSRHRGTSGADEQYF.

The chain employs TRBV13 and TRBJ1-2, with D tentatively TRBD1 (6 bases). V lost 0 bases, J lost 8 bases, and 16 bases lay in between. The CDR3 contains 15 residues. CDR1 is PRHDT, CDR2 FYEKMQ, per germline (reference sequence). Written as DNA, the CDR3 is TGTGCCAGCAGCTTAGGCGGAACAGGGTCAGGGGGCTACACCTTC. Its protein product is CASSLGGTGSGGYTF.

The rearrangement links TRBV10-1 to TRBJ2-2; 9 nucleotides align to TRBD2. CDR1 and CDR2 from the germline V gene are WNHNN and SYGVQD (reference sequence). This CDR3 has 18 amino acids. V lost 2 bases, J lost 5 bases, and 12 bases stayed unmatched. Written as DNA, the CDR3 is TGCGCCAGCAGTGAGAGTCCTAGCGGGAATTCTATTACCGGGGAGCTGTTTTTT. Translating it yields CASSESPSGNSITGELFF.